Each of the 24 T cell receptor beta chains below was sequenced from the same sample in a study of CD8 T cells in Susac syndrome (dated by TCRdb to between 2018 and 2020). The library came from the immunoSEQ multiplex PCR assay. RNA was extracted using the RNeasy kit, and 0.5 to 1 microgram was reverse transcribed with random hexamers. The public reads were run again by TCRdb, first through fastp at Q25 and then through MiXCR, and only productive beta chains were kept. Every entry covers one CDR3 protein and lists the most common genes and DNA from its rows. This sample is represented by around 100,000 distinct CDR3 sequences; 95% of them were singletons. The ten largest clones add up to roughly 0.29% of the sample. The sample taken for sequencing was CD8+ T cells from PBMCs. These receptors originate from a human donor with Susac syndrome.

The chain joins TRBV4-1 to TRBJ2-7; TRBD1 aligns across 7 bases. Germline values: CDR1 MGHRA, CDR2 YSYEKL. This CDR3 spans 16 amino acids. J lost 0 bases, V lost 5 bases, and 10 bases had no gene match. The CDR3 sequence is CASSSLPGTVSYEQYF. Written as DNA, the CDR3 is TGCGCCAGCAGCTCGCTACCTGGGACAGTCTCCTACGAGCAGTACTTC.

The chain recombines TRBV6-4 with TRBJ2-2; D unclear. Trimming removed 0 bases from V and 1 base from J, with 6 bases in between. This CDR3 is 15 amino acids long. CDR1 and CDR2 (germline): MRHNA, SNTAGT. CDR3 residues: CASSDSGGNTGELFF. CDR3 nucleotides: TGTGCCAGCAGTGACTCGGGTGGGAACACCGGGGAGCTGTTTTTT.

A few counts support this clonotype. The chain combines TRBV5-1 with TRBJ2-5, with D possibly being TRBD1 or TRBD2 (5 bases each). The CDR3 runs 13 residues. The V and J ends lost 0 bases and 6 bases respectively, with 9 bases between them. Germline CDR1 and CDR2: SGHRS and YFSETQ. For the CDR3, the DNA is TGCGCCAGCAGCTTGGTGGGGGAACAGACCCAGTACTTC. Residues: CASSLVGEQTQYF.

V is TRBV24-1 and J is TRBJ2-7; D call uncertain. Trimming shortened V by 7 bases and J by 2 bases, and 5 bases separated the two germline ends. CDR3 length equals 11 residues. The germline gives CDR1 KGHDR, CDR2 SFDVKD. CDR3 nucleotide sequence: TGTGCCACCAGCAACACCTACGAGCAGTACTTC. This codes for CATSNTYEQYF.

The V gene is TRBV28, the J gene TRBJ2-3; perhaps TRBD2 as D (5 bases). V lost 11 bases to trimming and J lost 2 bases, with 20 bases between them. This CDR3 comprises 15 residues. Germline V gene sequence: CDR1 MDHEN, CDR2 SYDVKM. CDR3 DNA sequence: TGTGCCCGTTACCCTGCAGCGGAACCCACAGATACGCAGTATTTT. This translates into CARYPAAEPTDTQYF. Full variable domain (rest looked up from reference TRBV28 and TRBJ2-3): DVKVTQSSRYLVKRTGEKVFLECVQDMDHENMFWYRQDPGLGLRLIYFSYDVKMKEKGDIPEGYSVSREKKERFSLILESASTNQTSMYLCARYPAAEPTDTQYFGPGTRLTVL.

The V and J genes are TRBV7-3 and TRBJ2-5, with 10 bases lining up with TRBD1. CDR1 is SGHTA and CDR2 is FQGTGA in the germline V gene. V shed 5 bases and J 5 bases; nucleotides not matched to a gene: 11. The CDR3 extends over 16 amino acids. The CDR3 protein is CASSTTRQGAQETQYF. As DNA, the CDR3 is TGTGCCAGCAGCACCACCCGACAGGGGGCGCAGGAGACCCAGTACTTC.

This clonotype appeared once. The CDR3 reads CASSQDLGAGASYEQYF. Here the CDR3 DNA reads TGTGCCAGCAGCCAGGATCTTGGAGCGGGGGCCTCCTACGAGCAGTACTTC. V usage is TRBV3-1 and J usage is TRBJ2-7, with 8 bases fitting TRBD2. The CDR3 sequence is 17 residues long. Germline V gene data show CDR1 as LGHDT and CDR2 as YNNKEL (reference sequence). Trimming removed 3 bases from V and 0 bases from J; junction bases left unmatched: 10.

The chain combines TRBV4-1 with TRBJ2-3; D might be TRBD2 (6 bases). Germline V gene lookup returns CDR1 MGHRA and CDR2 YSYEKL. V was pared by 0 bases and J by 7 bases, with 11 bases between. The CDR3 covers 14 residues. This CDR3 reads CASSQDLALNTQYF. CDR3 nucleotide sequence: TGCGCCAGCAGCCAAGATCTAGCGCTCAATACGCAGTATTTT.

The chain joins TRBV7-2 to TRBJ2-1; a weak D match, TRBD2 (6 bases). The V gene's germline CDR1 is SGHTA and CDR2 FQGNSA. V was cut by 0 bases and J by 4 bases, with 19 bases left in between. The CDR3 spans 18 residues. Written as DNA, the CDR3 is TGTGCCAGCAGCTTAGCATCTCGGGGAGCGGGCTTATACAATGAGCAGTTCTTC. Translation: CASSLASRGAGLYNEQFF.

The V call is TRBV28, the J call TRBJ2-7; perhaps D is TRBD1 or TRBD2 (5 bases each). The CDR3 extends over 14 amino acids. CDR1 is MDHEN and CDR2 is SYDVKM in the germline V gene. The germline V and J ends were trimmed by 6 bases and 9 bases, with 21 bases remaining between them. CDR3 protein: CASSRRDVRTGQYF. The CDR3 nucleotides read TGTGCCAGCAGCCGTCGGGACGTTCGAACCGGGCAGTACTTC.

This chain connects TRBV29-1 to TRBJ2-1; no clear D. The germline gives CDR1 SQVTM, CDR2 ANQGSEA. The V and J ends lost 4 bases and 4 bases respectively, with 8 bases between them. The CDR3 covers 12 residues. The CDR3 DNA reads TGCAGCGTTGGGGTACAGTACAATGAGCAGTTCTTC. It translates to CSVGVQYNEQFF.

The chain joins TRBV5-1 to TRBJ2-1; D is possibly TRBD2 (5 bases). The length of the CDR3 is 16 residues. The V end lost 0 bases, the J end lost 0 bases, and 10 bases lay between the germline ends. From germline, CDR1 is SGHRS and CDR2 YFSETQ. The CDR3 spells CASSLAQADSYNEQFF. In DNA, the CDR3 is TGCGCCAGCAGCTTGGCACAAGCGGACTCCTACAATGAGCAGTTCTTC.

The rearrangement uses TRBV20-1 and TRBJ1-6, with D perhaps matching TRBD1 (6 bases). Trimming stripped 3 bases from V and 7 bases from J, with 10 bases between. This CDR3 region has 13 residues. CDR1 and CDR2 from the germline V gene are DFQATT and SNEGSKA (reference sequence). The chain's CDR3 is CSASDTGNSPLHF. CDR3 in DNA: TGCAGTGCTAGCGACACAGGGAATTCACCCCTCCACTTT.

The chain is built from TRBV27 and TRBJ2-7, with TRBD1 matching over 8 bases. The V gene end was trimmed by 2 bases and the J gene end by 2 bases; junction bases not matched to a gene: 5. From germline, CDR1 is MNHEY and CDR2 SMNVEV (reference sequence). The CDR3 loop spans 15 amino acids. CDR3 nucleotides: TGTGCCAGCAGTTTAAACAGGGGGGAAGCCTACGAGCAGTACTTC. Translated: CASSLNRGEAYEQYF.

The chain recombines TRBV2 with TRBJ2-3; perhaps TRBD1 as D (7 bases). The CDR3 is 16 amino acids. Germline lookup yields CDR1 SNHLY and CDR2 FYNNEI. Trimming removed 0 bases from V and 0 bases from J, with 10 bases in between. The CDR3 sequence: CASSEAQGGSTDTQYF. The CDR3 DNA is TGTGCCAGCAGTGAAGCGCAGGGGGGCAGCACAGATACGCAGTATTTT. The full variable domain, rest sourced from reference TRBV2 and TRBJ2-3, is EPEVTQTPSHQVTQMGQEVILRCVPISNHLYFYWYRQILGQKVEFLVSFYNNEISEKSEIFDDQFSVERPDGSNFTLKIRSTKLEDSAMYFCASSEAQGGSTDTQYFGPGTRLTVL.

This clonotype has just one count. The J gene is TRBJ2-5, the V gene TRBV6-2 or TRBV6-3; tentatively, D is TRBD2 (6 bases). The CDR3 runs to 14 residues. V shed 8 bases and J shed 0 bases, with 13 bases lying between them. From germline, CDR1 is MNHEY and CDR2 SVGEGT. In DNA, the CDR3 is TGTGCCAGCTCCCGGGACTTCTACCAAGAGACCCAGTACTTC. This sequence encodes CASSRDFYQETQYF.

In DNA, the CDR3 is TGTGCCAGCAGCTCCAGTTTTGGGACAGCCAAAAGAACTACAGATACGCAGTATTTT. Translated, it gives CASSSSFGTAKRTTDTQYF. The chain employs TRBV27 and TRBJ2-3; 7 bases fit TRBD1. Germline CDR1 and CDR2: MNHEY and SMNVEV (reference sequence). Losses at the gene ends were 6 bases for V and 3 bases for J; bases not matched to a gene: 21. This CDR3 contains 19 residues.

This rearrangement joins TRBV7-9 to TRBJ2-3, with 8 bases that match TRBD2. Germline V lookup: CDR1 SEHNR, CDR2 FQNEAQ (reference sequence). V shed 1 base and J 2 bases; nucleotides not matched to a gene: 2. This CDR3 region has 15 residues. The CDR3 bases are TGTGCCAGCAGCTTAGTCGGGGGGGACACAGATACGCAGTATTTT. This translates into CASSLVGGDTDTQYF.

The CDR3 DNA reads TGTGCCAGCAGCCTAACCGGACATGGCTACACCTTC. Translating gives CASSLTGHGYTF. The chain combines TRBV7-9 with TRBJ1-2; D ambiguous. Per the germline V gene, CDR1 is SEHNR and CDR2 is FQNEAQ (reference sequence). Trimming cost V 5 bases and J 6 bases, with 10 bases left between them. The CDR3 runs to 12 residues.

The V and J genes are TRBV4-1 and TRBJ2-2; 9 nucleotides line up with TRBD2. Trimming at V came to 4 bases and at J to 5 bases, leaving 8 bases not matched to a gene. The CDR3 spans 16 residues. Germline CDR1 MGHRA, CDR2 YSYEKL. The chain's CDR3 is CASSPFSGGGTGELFF. The DNA for the CDR3 is TGCGCCAGCAGCCCCTTTAGCGGGGGAGGGACCGGGGAGCTGTTTTTT.

This rearrangement joins TRBV20-1 to TRBJ2-3, with D perhaps TRBD2 (7 bases). Trimming removed 6 bases from V and 2 bases from J, with 15 bases in between. CDR3 size: 14 residues. Germline V gene data show CDR1 as DFQATT and CDR2 as SNEGSKA (reference sequence). CDR3 protein: CSAAGGAYTDTQYF. The CDR3 DNA follows: TGCAGTGCAGCTGGGGGGGCCTACACAGATACGCAGTATTTT.

The rearrangement joins TRBV7-2 to TRBJ1-3; no reliable D call. The CDR3 totals 16 residues. Trimming pared 11 bases from V and 0 bases from J, leaving 20 bases between. Germline values: CDR1 SGHTA, CDR2 FQGNSA. This chain's CDR3 is CAGWDRGSYSGNTIYF. Written as DNA, the CDR3 is TGTGCCGGCTGGGATCGTGGCAGCTACTCTGGAAACACCATATATTTT. Together with reference TRBV7-2 and TRBJ1-3, the CDR3 gives the full variable domain: GAGVSQSPSNKVTEKGKDVELRCDPISGHTALYWYRQSLGQGLEFLIYFQGNSAPDKSGLPSDRFSAERTGGSVSTLTIQRTQQEDSAVYLCAGWDRGSYSGNTIYFGEGSWLTVV.

This chain links TRBV29-1 with TRBJ1-2; a possible D gene is TRBD1 (6 bases). Germline assignment: CDR1 SQVTM and CDR2 ANQGSEA. The CDR3 length is 16 residues. V was cut by 3 bases and J by 3 bases, with 20 bases left in between. CDR3 bases: TGCAGCGTTGATCCCTTGGGGGGGCCAGTAGACTATGGCTACACCTTC. Protein product: CSVDPLGGPVDYGYTF.

The chain uses TRBV27 and TRBJ1-1; the D gene is possibly TRBD1 (5 bases). Trimming removed 6 bases from V and 7 bases from J, with 12 bases in between. Germline V gene data show CDR1 as MNHEY and CDR2 as SMNVEV (reference sequence). This CDR3 comprises 12 residues. As DNA, the CDR3 is TGTGCCAGCAGGCCTCCAGGGAGTGAAGCTTTCTTT. This encodes CASRPPGSEAFF.